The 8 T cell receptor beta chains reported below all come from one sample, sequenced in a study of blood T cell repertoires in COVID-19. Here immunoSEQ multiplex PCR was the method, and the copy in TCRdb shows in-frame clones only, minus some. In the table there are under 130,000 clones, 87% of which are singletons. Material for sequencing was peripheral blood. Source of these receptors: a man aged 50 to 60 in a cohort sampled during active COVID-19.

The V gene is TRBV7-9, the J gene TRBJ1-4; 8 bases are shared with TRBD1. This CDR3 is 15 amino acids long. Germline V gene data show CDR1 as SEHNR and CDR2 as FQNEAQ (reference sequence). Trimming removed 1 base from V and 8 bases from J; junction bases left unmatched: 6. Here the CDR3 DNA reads TGTGCCAGCAGCTTAGAGACAGGGGTTGGAGAAAAACTGTTTTTT. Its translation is CASSLETGVGEKLFF.

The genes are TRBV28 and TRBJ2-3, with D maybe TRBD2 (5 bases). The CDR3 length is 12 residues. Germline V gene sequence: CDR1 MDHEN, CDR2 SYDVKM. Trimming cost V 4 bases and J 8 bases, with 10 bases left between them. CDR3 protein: CASSWTSGTQYF. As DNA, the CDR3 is TGTGCCAGCAGTTGGACTTCAGGTACGCAGTATTTT.

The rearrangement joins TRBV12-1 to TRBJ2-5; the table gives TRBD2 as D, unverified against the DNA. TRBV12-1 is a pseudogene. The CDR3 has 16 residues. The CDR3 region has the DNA TGTGCCAGCAGCTTGACCAAGACTAGCAGTCAAGAGACCCAGTACTTC. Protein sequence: CASSLTKTSSQETQYF.

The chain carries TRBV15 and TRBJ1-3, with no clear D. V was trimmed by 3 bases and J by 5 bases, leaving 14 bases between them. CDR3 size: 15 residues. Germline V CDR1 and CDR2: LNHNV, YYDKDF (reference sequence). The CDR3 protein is CATSRAPALRNTIYF. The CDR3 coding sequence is TGTGCCACCAGCAGGGCCCCCGCCCTTAGAAACACCATATATTTT.

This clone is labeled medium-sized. CDR3 in DNA: TGTGCCATGGTGGGGACAGGGGATCAGCCCCAGCATTTT. Protein sequence: CAMVGTGDQPQHF. The rearrangement links TRBV19 to TRBJ1-5, with 10 bases fitting TRBD1. V dropped 10 bases and J dropped 5; count of bases not matched to a gene: 5. CDR1 is LNHDA, CDR2 SQIVND, per germline (reference sequence). There are 13 residues in the CDR3.

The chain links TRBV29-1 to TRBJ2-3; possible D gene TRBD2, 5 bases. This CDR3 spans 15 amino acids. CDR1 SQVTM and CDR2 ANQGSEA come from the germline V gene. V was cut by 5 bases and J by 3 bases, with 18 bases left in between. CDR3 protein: CSVSGSAGPTDTQYF. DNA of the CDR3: TGCAGCGTTTCGGGGTCGGCGGGCCCTACAGATACGCAGTATTTT.

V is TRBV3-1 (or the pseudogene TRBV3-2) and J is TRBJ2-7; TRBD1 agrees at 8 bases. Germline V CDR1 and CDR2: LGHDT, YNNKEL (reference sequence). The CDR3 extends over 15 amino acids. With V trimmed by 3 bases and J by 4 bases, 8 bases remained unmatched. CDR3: CASSHWGTGKYEQYV. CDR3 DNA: TGTGCCAGCAGCCACTGGGGGACAGGTAAATACGAGCAGTACGTC.

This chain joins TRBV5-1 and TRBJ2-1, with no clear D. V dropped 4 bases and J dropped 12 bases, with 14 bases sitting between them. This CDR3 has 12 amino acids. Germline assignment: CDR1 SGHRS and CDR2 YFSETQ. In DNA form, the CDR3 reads TGCGCCAGCAGCCTGTCCCCGGAGTTGCAGTTCTTC. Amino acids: CASSLSPELQFF.